This is a list of T cell receptor beta chains from one sample in a study of cytomegalovirus exposure and HLA in healthy donors. Sequencing used immunoSEQ multiplex PCR; TCRdb keeps in-frame clones, though not all of them. The sample holds about 80,000 clones, 70% to 85% seen once. The sequenced sample consisted of PBMCs. The receptors shown here come from a man aged 25-40 years in good health and CMV-seronegative. CDR3s include the opening cysteine and the closing phenylalanine or tryptophan. A D gene is named only where the DNA matches it firmly. Not all rows give a size; the values are once, few, many and, for expanded clones, a class.

>.|TRBV7-2|.|TRBJ1-1
CASSSQTTMNTEAFF
TGTGCCAGCAGCTCCCAGACAACCATGAACACTGAAGCTTTCTTT
>.|TRBV6-5|.|TRBJ2-7
CASSYTQGQQQYF
TGTGCCAGCAGTTACACACAGGGTCAACAGCAGTACTTC
>.|TRBV7-3|.|TRBJ1-5
CASSLVFSNQPQHF
TGTGCCAGCAGCTTAGTATTTAGCAATCAGCCCCAGCATTTT
>.|TRBV5-1|once|TRBJ2-5
CASSLALGGGETQYF
TGCGCCAGCAGCTTGGCGCTGGGGGGTGGAGAGACCCAGTACTTC
>.|TRBV4-2|.|TRBJ1-3
CASSQDPANTIYF
TGTGCCAGCAGCCAAGATCCAGCGAACACCATATATTTT
>.|TRBV19|.|TRBJ2-1
CASMAAGEYNEQFF
TGTGCCAGTATGGCAGCGGGCGAGTACAATGAGCAGTTCTTC
>.|TRBV2|.|TRBJ1-2
CASSGGGSDLYGYTF
TGTGCCAGCAGTGGGGGGGGGTCGGACCTCTATGGCTACACCTTC
>.|TRBV7-6|.|TRBJ2-3
CASSYDPGWGTDTQYF
TGTGCCAGCAGCTACGACCCAGGATGGGGCACAGATACGCAGTATTTT
>.|TRBV7-9|.|TRBJ2-7
CASSLDTHEQYF
TGTGCCAGCAGCTTAGACACGCACGAGCAGTACTTC
>.|TRBV7-2|many|TRBJ2-7
CASSLNKIYEQYF
TGTGCCAGCAGCTTAAACAAGATCTACGAGCAGTACTTC
>TRBD2|TRBV5-1|.|TRBJ2-3
CASSPTSGSLDTQYF
TGCGCCAGCAGCCCTACTAGCGGGAGTCTGGATACGCAGTATTTT
>.|TRBV6-5|few|TRBJ2-7
CASSYFQGTAYEQYF
TGTGCCAGCAGTTACTTCCAGGGCACCGCCTACGAGCAGTACTTC
>.|TRBV7-9|.|TRBJ1-6
CASSPKTGGLNSLHF
TGTGCCAGCAGCCCAAAGACCGGAGGCTTGAATTCCCTCCACTTT
>.|TRBV18|.|TRBJ2-7
CASSLQLDSHEQYF
TGTGCCAGCTCACTCCAACTGGACAGCCACGAGCAGTACTTC
>TRBD2|TRBV5-4|.|TRBJ2-1
CASSNLAASSYNEQFF
TGTGCCAGCAGCAACCTAGCGGCAAGCTCCTACAATGAGCAGTTCTTC
>TRBD2|TRBV19|few|TRBJ2-1
CASSISGGAFGEQFF
TGTGCCAGTAGTATTAGCGGGGGGGCTTTTGGAGAGCAGTTCTTC
>TRBD2|TRBV5-6|.|TRBJ2-7
CASSFGLATTYEQYF
TGTGCCAGCAGCTTTGGACTAGCCACTACCTACGAGCAGTACTTC
>.|TRBV25-1|.|TRBJ2-3
CASSRGLGDTQYF
TGTGCCAGCAGTAGAGGACTTGGAGATACGCAGTATTTT
>TRBD1|TRBV6-5|.|TRBJ1-5
CASTRDRGQPQHF
TGTGCCAGCACTCGAGACAGGGGCCAGCCCCAGCATTTT
>TRBD1|TRBV7-6|.|TRBJ2-2
CASSLKGTGAGELFF
TGTGCCAGCAGCTTAAAGGGGACAGGGGCCGGGGAGCTGTTTTTT
>TRBD2|TRBV19|.|TRBJ2-1
CASRTSGAREQFF
TGTGCCAGTAGGACTAGCGGGGCACGGGAGCAGTTCTTC
>TRBD1|TRBV13|few|TRBJ2-2
CASSLGRGHTGELFF
TGTGCCAGCAGCTTGGGCAGGGGGCACACCGGGGAGCTGTTTTTT
>TRBD2|TRBV27|.|TRBJ2-1
CASRGLAGSSSYNEQFF
TGTGCCAGCAGGGGACTAGCGGGGTCTAGCTCCTACAATGAGCAGTTCTTC
>.|TRBV6-5|.|TRBJ1-1
CASTLALNTEAFF
TGTGCCAGCACCCTAGCGCTGAACACTGAAGCTTTCTTT
>TRBD1|TRBV7-9|.|TRBJ2-5
CASSSNRGLETQYF
TGTGCCAGCAGCTCGAACAGGGGGCTGGAGACCCAGTACTTC
>.|TRBV6-4|.|TRBJ2-3
CASSDAGWDTQYF
TGTGCCAGCAGTGATGCAGGTTGGGATACGCAGTATTTT
>.|TRBV5-1|.|TRBJ1-4
CASSPPGGANEKLFF
TGCGCCAGCAGCCCCCCGGGGGGAGCTAATGAAAAACTGTTTTTT
>TRBD2|TRBV11-2|.|TRBJ2-1
CASNENGEGRGTEQFF
TGTGCCAGCAACGAGAACGGGGAGGGGAGGGGAACTGAGCAGTTCTTC
>.|TRBV7-9|once|TRBJ1-2
CASSLPSDRPYGYTF
TGTGCCAGCAGCCTACCCTCAGACAGGCCGTATGGCTACACCTTC
>.|TRBV9|once|TRBJ1-1
CASSVATGVAFF
TGTGCCAGCAGCGTAGCTACCGGGGTGGCTTTCTTT
>.|TRBV7-2|few|TRBJ2-5
CASSLGQSETQYF
TGTGCCAGCAGCTTAGGACAGAGCGAGACCCAGTACTTC
>.|TRBV15|.|TRBJ2-6
CATSRERAGANVLTF
TGTGCCACCAGCAGAGAGAGGGCTGGGGCCAACGTCCTGACTTTC
>TRBD1|TRBV9|.|TRBJ1-2
CASSVLDRGYGYTF
TGTGCCAGCAGCGTATTGGACAGGGGGTATGGCTACACCTTC
>TRBD2|TRBV10-1|.|TRBJ2-1
CASSSSGTSSNEQFF
TGCGCCAGCAGTTCCTCCGGGACTAGCAGCAATGAGCAGTTCTTC
>TRBD1|TRBV10-3|.|TRBJ2-7
CAIAGTGTNEQYF
TGTGCCATCGCCGGGACAGGGACTAACGAGCAGTACTTC
>.|TRBV14|.|TRBJ1-4
CASSQRWGIGGEKLFF
TGTGCCAGCAGCCAACGATGGGGTATAGGGGGTGAAAAACTGTTTTTT
>.|TRBV7-2|.|TRBJ2-2
CASSFGGNTGELFF
TGTGCCAGCAGCTTCGGGGGGAACACCGGGGAGCTGTTTTTT
>TRBD1|TRBV5-1|.|TRBJ2-5
CASSFGQVQETQYF
TGCGCCAGCAGCTTCGGACAGGTCCAAGAGACCCAGTACTTC
>.|TRBV30|.|TRBJ1-2
CAWSIGDYGYTF
TGTGCCTGGAGTATCGGGGACTATGGCTACACCTTC
>.|TRBV6-5|.|TRBJ1-2
CASSYGGYYGYTF
TGTGCCAGCAGTTACGGGGGGTACTATGGCTACACCTTC
>.|TRBV7-2|.|TRBJ2-7
CASSLEGRGTTFYEQYF
TGTGCCAGCAGCTTAGAGGGTCGGGGGACGACCTTCTACGAGCAGTACTTC
>TRBD1|TRBV6-6|few|TRBJ1-5
CASRIDQGAEPQHF
TGTGCCAGCAGGATCGACCAGGGGGCGGAGCCCCAGCATTTT
>TRBD2|TRBV9|once|TRBJ2-5
CASSDGLAGETQYF
TGTGCCAGCAGCGACGGACTAGCGGGAGAGACCCAGTACTTC
>.|TRBV19|.|TRBJ2-1
CASSILRDEQFF
TGTGCCAGTAGCATACTCAGGGATGAGCAGTTCTTC
>.|TRBV21-1|.|TRBJ1-1
CASSDRGRGNTEAFF
TGTGCCAGCAGCGACAGGGGGCGTGGGAACACTGAAGCTTTCTTT
>TRBD1|TRBV4-3|.|TRBJ2-5
CASSPGRDRAVETQYF
TGCGCCAGCAGCCCAGGCCGGGACAGGGCGGTAGAGACCCAGTACTTC
>.|TRBV6-5|.|TRBJ1-2
CASSGGANYGYTF
TGTGCCAGCAGCGGGGGAGCTAACTATGGCTACACCTTC
>.|TRBV4-2|few|TRBJ1-1
CASSQDRGTEAFF
TGTGCCAGCAGCCAAGATAGGGGAACTGAAGCTTTCTTT
>.|TRBV29-1|once|TRBJ2-7
CSVVTGSYEQYF
TGCAGCGTTGTGACAGGCTCCTACGAGCAGTACTTC
>TRBD1|TRBV4-3|.|TRBJ2-1
CASSQALTGVGENEQFF
TGCGCCAGCAGCCAAGCGCTGACAGGGGTAGGGGAAAATGAGCAGTTCTTC